A single sample is the source of the 16 T cell receptor beta chains below, sequenced in a study of liver allograft versus peripheral blood T cells. Across the whole study: Recipients' peripheral blood supplied the T cell receptor repertoires against which those in transplanted livers were compared.

TCRdb re-analysed the reads in MiXCR, keeping a single row per CDR3 protein. The sample contains roughly 7,000 distinct CDR3 sequences, around a sixth of which appear only once. The origin of the receptors is a human patient who had a liver transplant. The graft donor may have given rise to some T cells.

This clonotype has a count of ten or more. V gene TRBV6-1 combines with J gene TRBJ2-7, with D perhaps TRBD2 (7 bases). The germline gives CDR1 MNHNS, CDR2 SASEGT. Trimming pared 4 bases from V and 0 bases from J, leaving 16 bases between. This CDR3 is 16 amino acids long. The CDR3 DNA follows: TGTGCCAGCAGTGTTGGGGGGGCGGGGGCCTCCTACGAGCAGTACTTC. Protein sequence: CASSVGGAGASYEQYF.

The table lists this clonotype with a few counts. V and J are TRBV10-3 and TRBJ1-6; D might be TRBD1 (5 bases). V dropped 10 bases and J dropped 7 bases, with 26 bases sitting between them. This CDR3 comprises 17 residues. Germline loops: CDR1 ENHRY, CDR2 SYGVKD. The CDR3 sequence: CASTDERRRGPNSPLHF. The CDR3 DNA follows: TGTGCCAGCACCGACGAGCGGCGGAGGGGCCCGAATTCACCCCTCCACTTT.

In this sample, this clonotype turned up once. The gene calls are TRBV27 and TRBJ1-5; possibly TRBD1 for D (5 bases). This CDR3 is 14 amino acids long. The ends were cut back, 2 bases at V and 6 bases at J, with 11 bases in the middle. From germline, CDR1 is MNHEY and CDR2 SMNVEV (reference sequence). The CDR3 here is CASSLRDGSQPQHF. In DNA, the CDR3 is TGTGCCAGCAGTTTAAGGGACGGCAGTCAGCCCCAGCATTTT.

This clonotype has more than one count but fewer than ten. The CDR3: CASSLASLSSYNEQFF. CDR3 coding DNA: TGTGCCAGCAGCTTAGCATCGTTGAGCTCCTACAATGAGCAGTTCTTC. The chain recombines TRBV7-9 with TRBJ2-1; D remains ambiguous. Trimming cost V 0 bases and J 0 bases, with 9 bases left between them. There are 16 residues in the CDR3. Germline loops: CDR1 SEHNR, CDR2 FQNEAQ (reference sequence).

J is TRBJ1-1 and V is TRBV9, with D unclear. Trimming removed 1 base at V and 1 base at J, with 5 bases between. Per germline, CDR1 SGDLS and CDR2 YYNGEE. This CDR3 is 13 amino acids long. CDR3 loop: CASSVRANTEAFF. The DNA for the CDR3 is TGTGCCAGCAGCGTAAGGGCGAACACTGAAGCTTTCTTT.

There are many counts of this clonotype. The chain employs TRBV12-3 or TRBV12-4 and TRBJ1-2, with a tentative D call TRBD1 (6 bases). V lost 6 bases to trimming and J lost 4 bases, with 15 bases between them. The CDR3 covers 14 residues. CDR3 sequence reads: CASRNSGTFYGYTF. CDR3 DNA: TGTGCCAGCAGGAATTCCGGGACATTCTATGGCTACACCTTC.

This clonotype is labeled medium-sized. The gene calls are TRBV6-1 and TRBJ1-1, with 8 bases identical to TRBD1. The V and J ends lost 3 bases and 3 bases, in that order; junction bases with no gene match: 6. This CDR3 has 15 residues. Germline assignment: CDR1 MNHNS and CDR2 SASEGT. The CDR3 nucleotides are TGTGCCAGCAGTGATGACAGGGGAGTCCACACTGAAGCTTTCTTT. This gives the protein CASSDDRGVHTEAFF.

Comments on this clonotype: A much larger clone is a single base away; this may be a read error. This chain uses TRBV9 with TRBJ1-2; no firm D call. The CDR3 extends over 14 amino acids. Germline V gene lookup returns CDR1 SGDLS and CDR2 YYNGEE. The chain's CDR3 is CVSSVGGRNYGYTF. CDR3 in DNA: TGTGTCAGCAGCGTAGGAGGACGGAACTATGGCTACACCTTC.

This rearrangement joins TRBV7-9 to TRBJ1-1, with D hard to call. CDR1 SEHNR and CDR2 FQNEAQ come from the germline V gene (reference sequence). The CDR3 is 13 residues long. Trimming cost V 4 bases and J 3 bases, with 9 bases left between them. The CDR3 DNA sequence: TGTGCCAGCAGCTCCCCGGGTCACACTGAAGCTTTCTTT. It specifies CASSSPGHTEAFF.

This clonotype was seen a handful of times. This rearrangement joins TRBV7-9 to TRBJ1-2; unclear D gene. V lost 5 bases to trimming and J lost 3 bases, with 13 bases between them. The CDR3 has 14 amino acids. CDR1 and CDR2 from the germline V gene are SEHNR and FQNEAQ (reference sequence). CDR3 DNA: TGTGCCAGCAGCCCAAGTTTTGGGGACTATGGCTACACCTTC. It translates to CASSPSFGDYGYTF.

As regards this clonotype: This sequence is one base from a far larger clone and is likely a read error. The chain carries TRBV24-1 and TRBJ1-2; D is possibly TRBD1 (5 bases). Per germline, CDR1 KGHDR and CDR2 SFDVKD. The CDR3 spans 15 residues. CDR3 loop: CATSESYGGSNEHFF. The CDR3, as DNA: TGTGCCACCAGTGAGTCATACGGGGGTAGCAATGAGCATTTCTTC.

This clonotype has at least ten counts. The V gene is TRBV27, the J gene TRBJ1-1; D is uncertain. Germline CDR1 reads MNHEY; CDR2 reads SMNVEV (reference sequence). The CDR3 extends over 12 amino acids. V dropped 5 bases and J dropped 5 bases, with 9 bases sitting between them. CDR3 DNA sequence: TGTGCCAGCAGTCTAGCGGGGACTGAAGCTTTCTTT. It translates to CASSLAGTEAFF.

The table lists this clonotype with many counts. This rearrangement joins TRBV7-9 to TRBJ1-4, with D unclear. The CDR3 length is 14 residues. Germline V lookup: CDR1 SEHNR, CDR2 FQNEAQ (reference sequence). The germline V and J ends were trimmed by 1 base and 8 bases, with 11 bases remaining between them. The DNA of the CDR3 is TGTGCCAGCAGCTTAGACCTATTGGGAGAAAAACTGTTTTTT. It yields the protein CASSLDLLGEKLFF.

V gene TRBV24-1 combines with J gene TRBJ1-5, with TRBD1 as a possible D gene (5 bases). Between the trimmed V and J ends, which lost 4 bases and 6 bases, there was a span of 9 bases. CDR3 length: 13 residues. CDR1 KGHDR and CDR2 SFDVKD come from the germline V gene. The CDR3 loop is CATSEGGGQPQHF. The CDR3 DNA is TGTGCCACCAGTGAGGGGGGGGGTCAGCCCCAGCATTTT.

This chain links TRBV19 with TRBJ2-5; perhaps TRBD1 as D (6 bases). Germline CDR1 reads LNHDA; CDR2 reads SQIVND (reference sequence). The CDR3 consists of 11 residues. Trimming shortened V by 6 bases and J by 7 bases, and 9 bases separated the two germline ends. CDR3 sequence (DNA): TGTGCCAGTAGCCAAGGGGGGACCCAGTACTTC. Its protein product is CASSQGGTQYF.

The chain carries TRBV7-9 and TRBJ1-1; D is perhaps TRBD1 (6 bases). Germline V gene lookup returns CDR1 SEHNR and CDR2 FQNEAQ (reference sequence). The CDR3 length is 17 residues. V was cut by 4 bases and J by 1 base, with 19 bases left in between. DNA of the CDR3: TGTGCCAGCAGCTATATAATAGCCCACAGGGCGAACACTGAAGCTTTCTTT. Translated, it gives CASSYIIAHRANTEAFF.